Below are 26 T cell receptor beta chains sequenced from a single sample in a study of cytomegalovirus exposure and HLA in healthy donors. The PCR ran on 60 Vbeta and 13 Jbeta primers. The assay was immunoSEQ multiplex PCR, and TCRdb's table has in-frame clones only and misses some. The sample lists tens of thousands of clones, around 65% seen once, with roughly 5.2% in the top ten. The sequenced sample was PBMCs. The receptors come from a man in his sixties in good health and CMV-seropositive.

CDR3 loop: CARSFRAGGPGELFF. DNA of the CDR3: TGTGCCAGAAGCTTCAGAGCGGGAGGTCCCGGGGAGCTGTTTTTT. This chain joins TRBV5-3 and TRBJ2-2, with TRBD2 matching over 9 bases. TRBV5-3 carries the ORF label, with uncertain function. The CDR3 spans 15 residues. Unmatched junction bases numbered 5, after V lost 2 bases and J lost 6 bases.

The chain employs TRBV21-1 and TRBJ1-1; the D call in the table, TRBD1, was not verified against the DNA. TRBV21-1 is labeled a pseudogene. CDR3 size: 19 residues. CDR3 sequence reads: CASSTSFDPRDSVSTEAFF. Written as DNA, the CDR3 is TGTGCCAGCAGCACATCTTTCGACCCCCGGGACAGTGTTTCCACTGAAGCTTTCTTT.

The chain employs TRBV30 and TRBJ2-5; 9 bases match TRBD1. The junction had 10 bases not matched to a gene; V was cut back by 1 base and J by 10 bases. The CDR3 consists of 14 residues. The germline CDR1 and CDR2 sequences are GTSNPN and SVGIG (reference sequence). The CDR3 bases are TGTGCCTGGAGTGCCACAGGGGGCTGGGGGGTCCAGTACTTC. Translated: CAWSATGGWGVQYF.

A few counts support this clone. The chain uses TRBV6-6 and TRBJ2-1; TRBD2 matches 8 bases. The germline V gene has CDR1 MNHNY and CDR2 SVGAGI (reference sequence). The CDR3 is 15 residues long. Trimming at V came to 2 bases and at J to 4 bases, leaving 4 bases not matched to a gene. This chain's CDR3 is CASSYSGRQYNEQFF. The CDR3 DNA reads as TGTGCCAGCAGTTACAGCGGGAGACAATACAATGAGCAGTTCTTC.

This chain uses TRBV5-1 with TRBJ2-2; weak D call: TRBD1 (6 bases). The CDR3 is 15 residues long. Trimming left V 6 bases short and J 2 bases short, with 14 bases between. The V gene's germline CDR1 is SGHRS and CDR2 YFSETQ. DNA of the CDR3: TGCGCCAGCAAATCAGGACAGTCAAACACCGGGGAGCTGTTTTTT. Translating gives CASKSGQSNTGELFF.

This rearrangement joins TRBV7-2 to TRBJ2-5; possibly TRBD2 for D (5 bases). The ends were cut back, 1 base at V and 0 bases at J, with 9 bases in the middle. Germline V gene sequence: CDR1 SGHTA, CDR2 FQGNSA. The CDR3 loop spans 15 amino acids. The CDR3 DNA is TGTGCCAGCAGCTTAGAGGACTCATACCAAGAGACCCAGTACTTC. Its protein is CASSLEDSYQETQYF.

This clone was observed once. The chain links TRBV5-4 to TRBJ1-3; D not resolved. The CDR3 runs 13 residues. Looked up from germline, CDR1 is SGHNT and CDR2 is YYREEE (reference sequence). Trimming took off 4 bases at V and 1 base at J, with 6 bases between the two ends. In DNA, the CDR3 is TGTGCCAGCAGCCGGGAGTCTGGAAACACCATATATTTT. Translated, it gives CASSRESGNTIYF.

V usage is TRBV9 and J usage is TRBJ2-2; TRBD2 matches 10 bases. Germline V gene data show CDR1 as SGDLS and CDR2 as YYNGEE. There are 18 residues in the CDR3. After removal of 4 bases from V and 0 bases from J, the junction contained 9 bases not matched to a gene. The chain's CDR3 is CASSSGAGGSSNTGELFF. CDR3 DNA sequence: TGTGCCAGCAGCTCAGGAGCGGGAGGGTCTTCGAACACCGGGGAGCTGTTTTTT.

The chain employs TRBV27 and TRBJ2-1; D not resolved. Per germline, CDR1 MNHEY and CDR2 SMNVEV (reference sequence). This CDR3 spans 13 amino acids. With 2 bases removed from V and 6 bases from J, the gap between germline ends came to 8 bases. CDR3 sequence reads: CASSLGRINEQFF. The DNA of the CDR3 is TGTGCCAGCAGTTTAGGCAGGATCAATGAGCAGTTCTTC.

V usage is TRBV13 and J usage is TRBJ2-3; D ambiguous. Trimming shortened V by 5 bases and J by 4 bases, and 10 bases separated the two germline ends. The CDR3 totals 13 residues. From germline, CDR1 is PRHDT and CDR2 FYEKMQ (reference sequence). The CDR3 here is CASSPLAADTQYF. The DNA of the CDR3 is TGTGCCAGCAGCCCCCTGGCAGCAGATACGCAGTATTTT.

V is TRBV5-1 and J is TRBJ1-2; 7 bases line up with TRBD1. The ends lost 4 bases at V and 1 base at J; junction bases unmatched: 7. Germline assignment: CDR1 SGHRS and CDR2 YFSETQ. This CDR3 has 15 residues. CDR3 loop: CASSEGQISNYGYTF. CDR3 bases: TGCGCCAGCAGCGAGGGACAGATAAGTAACTATGGCTACACCTTC.

V and J are TRBV7-2 and TRBJ1-1, with 8 bases matching TRBD1. This CDR3 comprises 14 residues. CDR1 and CDR2 (germline): SGHTA, FQGNSA. Trimming removed 3 bases from V and 6 bases from J; junction bases left unmatched: 6. This chain's CDR3 is CASSFGQGRAEAFF. CDR3 sequence (DNA): TGTGCCAGCAGCTTTGGACAGGGTAGGGCTGAAGCTTTCTTT.

With respect to this clone: Germline is not matched at one junction end, which may reflect a read error. This rearrangement joins TRBV28 to TRBJ2-7, with 14 positions matching TRBD2. The CDR3 loop spans 15 amino acids. Per germline, CDR1 MDHEN and CDR2 SYDVKM. The CDR3 nucleotides are TGTGCCAGCAGTCCCAGAGGGCTGGGACTAGCGGGAGACATATTC. Its protein is CASSPRGLGLAGDIF.

The chain links TRBV9 to TRBJ2-1; 11 bases are a match to TRBD1. V lost 3 bases to trimming and J lost 3 bases; unmatched junction nucleotides: 2. Germline values: CDR1 SGDLS, CDR2 YYNGEE. The CDR3 sequence is 15 residues long. Here the CDR3 DNA reads TGTGCCAGCAGCGCCGGGACAGGGGGCTACAATGAGCAGTTCTTC. Protein: CASSAGTGGYNEQFF.

The genes are TRBV6-5 and TRBJ1-5, with 7 nucleotides matching TRBD1. CDR1 is MNHEY and CDR2 is SVGAGI in the germline V gene. This CDR3 is built from 15 residues. With V trimmed by 6 bases and J by 4 bases, 9 bases remained unmatched. The chain's CDR3 is CASSLDRNFNQPQHF. The CDR3 bases are TGTGCCAGCAGCCTGGACAGGAATTTTAATCAGCCCCAGCATTTT.

The chain uses TRBV6-6 and TRBJ2-5; 9 bases line up with TRBD2. V dropped 5 bases and J dropped 5; count of bases not matched to a gene: 6. This CDR3 has 14 residues. The germline CDR1 and CDR2 sequences are MNHNY and SVGAGI (reference sequence). This chain's CDR3 is CASSRSGSLETQYF. CDR3 nucleotide sequence: TGTGCCAGCAGTCGTAGCGGGAGTTTGGAGACCCAGTACTTC.

The genes are TRBV5-4 and TRBJ2-1, with D perhaps matching TRBD2 (5 bases). Germline CDR1 is SGHNT and CDR2 is YYREEE (reference sequence). The germline V and J ends were trimmed by 5 bases and 7 bases, with 7 bases remaining between them. CDR3 length: 11 residues. CDR3 loop: CASSRENEQFF. CDR3 DNA: TGTGCCAGCAGTCGGGAAAATGAGCAGTTCTTC.

Only a few counts were recorded for this clone. This sequence joins TRBV2 and TRBJ2-3; weak D call: TRBD2 (6 bases). Between the trimmed V and J ends, which lost 2 bases and 7 bases, there was a span of 16 bases. Germline V gene data show CDR1 as SNHLY and CDR2 as FYNNEI. This CDR3 is built from 15 residues. Here the CDR3 reads CASSEPGRGPYTQYF. Here the CDR3 DNA reads TGTGCCAGCAGTGAACCCGGGAGAGGGCCTTATACGCAGTATTTT.

The chain joins TRBV2 to TRBJ1-5; D possibly corresponds to TRBD1 (5 bases). The V end lost 4 bases, the J end lost 3 bases, and 10 bases lay between the germline ends. Looked up from germline, CDR1 is SNHLY and CDR2 is FYNNEI. This CDR3 has 14 amino acids. In DNA form, the CDR3 reads TGTGCCAGCAGTGGAACAGGAGCCAATCAGCCCCAGCATTTT. Translating it yields CASSGTGANQPQHF.

The J gene is TRBJ2-2, the V gene TRBV4-1; 9 bases are a match to TRBD2. V was pared by 4 bases and J by 0 bases, with 6 bases of the junction left unmatched. The CDR3 consists of 17 residues. Germline CDR1 MGHRA, CDR2 YSYEKL. The DNA of the CDR3 is TGCGCCAGCAGCCTGGCGATAGCGGGAGCGAACACCGGGGAGCTGTTTTTT. Protein product: CASSLAIAGANTGELFF.

V and J are TRBV10-3 and TRBJ1-2; D is ambiguous. Between the trimmed V and J ends, which lost 10 bases and 8 bases, there was a span of 26 bases. The CDR3 consists of 15 residues. Germline values: CDR1 ENHRY, CDR2 SYGVKD. The CDR3 here is CATQPGLEGANGYTF. CDR3 nucleotide sequence: TGTGCCACCCAGCCTGGATTAGAGGGTGCCAACGGCTACACCTTC.

The chain uses TRBV19 and TRBJ2-1; 10 nucleotides line up with TRBD2. This CDR3 is built from 13 residues. The trim removed 9 bases at V and 5 bases at J, leaving 4 bases unmatched. Germline V CDR1 and CDR2: LNHDA, SQIVND (reference sequence). The CDR3 protein is CASSLAGDNEQFF. The CDR3 nucleotides read TGTGCCAGCTCCCTAGCGGGAGACAATGAGCAGTTCTTC.

The rearrangement joins TRBV14 to TRBJ2-1, with 11 nucleotides matching TRBD2. CDR1 and CDR2 (germline): SGHDN, FVKESK. V gave up 4 bases and J gave up 4 bases; unmatched junction bases: 3. The CDR3 totals 15 residues. The DNA of the CDR3 is TGTGCCAGCAGCCGGGGACTAGCGGCTTACAATGAGCAGTTCTTC. It is translated as CASSRGLAAYNEQFF.

This rearrangement joins TRBV27 to TRBJ1-2; 8 nucleotides line up with TRBD1. Germline CDR1 is MNHEY and CDR2 is SMNVEV (reference sequence). V trimming: 5 bases; J trimming: 8 bases; junction bases outside the gene matches: 7. The CDR3 has 13 amino acids. Written as DNA, the CDR3 is TGTGCCAGCAGTATTGGACAGGGCTGGGGCTACACCTTC. Amino acid sequence: CASSIGQGWGYTF.

V usage is TRBV4-1 and J usage is TRBJ2-7; 10 bases are a match to TRBD2. The trim removed 1 base at V and 2 bases at J, leaving 5 bases unmatched. The germline V gene has CDR1 MGHRA and CDR2 YSYEKL. This CDR3 is 16 amino acids long. CDR3 coding DNA: TGCGCCAGCAGCCAAGCCAGGACTAGCGGTACCTACGAGCAGTACTTC. The encoded protein is CASSQARTSGTYEQYF.

This chain uses TRBV5-1 with TRBJ2-7; possibly TRBD2 for D (7 bases). The germline CDR1 and CDR2 sequences are SGHRS and YFSETQ. CDR3 length: 15 residues. V was trimmed by 4 bases and J by 2 bases, leaving 16 bases between them. The CDR3 sequence: CASSPLAGAPYEQYF. CDR3 nucleotides: TGCGCCAGCAGCCCCCTGGCGGGGGCCCCCTACGAGCAGTACTTC.